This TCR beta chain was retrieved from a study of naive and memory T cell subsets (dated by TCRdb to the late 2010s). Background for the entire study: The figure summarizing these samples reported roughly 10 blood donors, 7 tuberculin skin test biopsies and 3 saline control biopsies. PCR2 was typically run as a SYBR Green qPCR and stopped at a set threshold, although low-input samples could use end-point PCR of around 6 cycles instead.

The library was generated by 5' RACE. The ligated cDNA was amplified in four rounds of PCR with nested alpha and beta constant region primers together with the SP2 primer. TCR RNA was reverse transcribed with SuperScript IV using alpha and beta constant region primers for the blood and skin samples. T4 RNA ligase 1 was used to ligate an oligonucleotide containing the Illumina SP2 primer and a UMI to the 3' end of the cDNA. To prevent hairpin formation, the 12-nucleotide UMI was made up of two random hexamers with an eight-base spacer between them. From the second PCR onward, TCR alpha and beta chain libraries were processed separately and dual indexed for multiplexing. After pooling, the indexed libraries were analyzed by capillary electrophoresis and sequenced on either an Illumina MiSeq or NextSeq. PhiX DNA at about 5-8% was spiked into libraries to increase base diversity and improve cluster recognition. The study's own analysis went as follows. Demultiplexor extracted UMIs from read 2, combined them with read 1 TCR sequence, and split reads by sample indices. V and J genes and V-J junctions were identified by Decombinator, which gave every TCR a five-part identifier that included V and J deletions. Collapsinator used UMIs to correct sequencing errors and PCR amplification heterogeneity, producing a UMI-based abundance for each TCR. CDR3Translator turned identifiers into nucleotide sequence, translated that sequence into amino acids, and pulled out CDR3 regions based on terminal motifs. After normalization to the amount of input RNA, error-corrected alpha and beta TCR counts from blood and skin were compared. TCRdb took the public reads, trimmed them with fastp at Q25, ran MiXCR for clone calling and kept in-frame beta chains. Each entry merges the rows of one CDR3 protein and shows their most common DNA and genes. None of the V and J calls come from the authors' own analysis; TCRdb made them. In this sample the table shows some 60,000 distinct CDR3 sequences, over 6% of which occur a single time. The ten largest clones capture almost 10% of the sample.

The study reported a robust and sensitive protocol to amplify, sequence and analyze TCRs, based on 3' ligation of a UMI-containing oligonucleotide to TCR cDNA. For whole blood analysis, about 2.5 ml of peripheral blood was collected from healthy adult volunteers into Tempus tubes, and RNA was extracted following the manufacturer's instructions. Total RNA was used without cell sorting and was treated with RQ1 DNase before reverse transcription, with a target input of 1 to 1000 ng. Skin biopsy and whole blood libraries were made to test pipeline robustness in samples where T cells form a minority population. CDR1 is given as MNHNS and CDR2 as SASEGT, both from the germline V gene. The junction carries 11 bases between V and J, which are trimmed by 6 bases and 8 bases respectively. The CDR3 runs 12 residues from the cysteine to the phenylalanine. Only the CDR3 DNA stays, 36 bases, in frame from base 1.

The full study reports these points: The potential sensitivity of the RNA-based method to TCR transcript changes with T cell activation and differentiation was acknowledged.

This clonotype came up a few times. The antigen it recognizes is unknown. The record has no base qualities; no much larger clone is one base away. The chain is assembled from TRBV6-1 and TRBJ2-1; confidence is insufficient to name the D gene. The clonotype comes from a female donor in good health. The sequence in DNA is TGTGCCAGCAGGGCTGGACCGCATGAGCAGTTCTTC. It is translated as CASRAGPHEQFF.